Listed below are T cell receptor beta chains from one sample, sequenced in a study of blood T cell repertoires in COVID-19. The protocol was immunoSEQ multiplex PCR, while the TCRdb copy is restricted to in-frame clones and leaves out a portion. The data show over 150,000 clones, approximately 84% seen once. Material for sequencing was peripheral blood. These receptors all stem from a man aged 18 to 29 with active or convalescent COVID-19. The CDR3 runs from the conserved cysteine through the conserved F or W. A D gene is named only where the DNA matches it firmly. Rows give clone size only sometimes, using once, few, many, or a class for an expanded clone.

TGTGCCAGCAAGAGGGGACAGGGTGGTGGCTACACCTTC | CASKRGQGGGYTF | - | TRBV2 | TRBD1 | TRBJ1-2
TGTGCCAGCAGTCCACTAGCGGCTAGCACAGATACGCAGTATTTT | CASSPLAASTDTQYF | - | TRBV6-2/TRBV6-3 | TRBD2 | TRBJ2-3
TGCGCCAGCAGCCAAGATCAAGCCTGGACCCAGTACTTC | CASSQDQAWTQYF | many | TRBV4-1 | - | TRBJ2-5
TGTGCCAGCAGTGACTCGAATAGCGGGGGTGATGAGCAGTTCTTC | CASSDSNSGGDEQFF | - | TRBV6-4 | TRBD2 | TRBJ2-1
TGTGCCAGCAGCTCCCTTTCAGGGGACGAGCAGTACTTC | CASSSLSGDEQYF | - | TRBV14 | - | TRBJ2-7
TGTGCCAGCAGCCAAGATGGGGGCTTTGGGTATGAAGCTTTCTTT | CASSQDGGFGYEAFF | - | TRBV4-2 | - | TRBJ1-1
TGTGCCAGCTCACCCGACTCCACCATAACCACCGGGGAGCTGTTTTTT | CASSPDSTITTGELFF | - | TRBV18 | - | TRBJ2-2
TGTGCCAGCAGCTCGGGACAGGCGCCCGGTAATTCACCCCTCCACTTT | CASSSGQAPGNSPLHF | - | TRBV5-5 | TRBD1 | TRBJ1-6
TGTGCCAGCAGCCAATGGGCGGGGGACCCCAATAGCAATCAGCCCCAGCATTTT | CASSQWAGDPNSNQPQHF | - | TRBV3-1/TRBV3-2 | - | TRBJ1-5
TGCGCCAGCAGCCCCAGTGGCATTTCTAATGAAAAACTGTTTTTT | CASSPSGISNEKLFF | - | TRBV5-1 | - | TRBJ1-4
TGTGCCAGTAGCCTAAGGAGGGCGGAGGATACGCAGTATTTT | CASSLRRAEDTQYF | - | TRBV19 | - | TRBJ2-3
TGTGCCAGCAGCTACAGGGGGCAGGGAAACACCATATATTTT | CASSYRGQGNTIYF | - | TRBV11-2 | TRBD1 | TRBJ1-3
TGTGCCAGCGGGATCCAGGGGGCGCTTCGAGAGACCCAGTACTTC | CASGIQGALRETQYF | - | TRBV28 | TRBD1 | TRBJ2-5
TGTGCCAGCAGCTCCCTACCCGGGGGGTCAGACTATGGCTACACCTTC | CASSSLPGGSDYGYTF | - | TRBV7-8 | - | TRBJ1-2
TGTGCCAGCAGCGTAGTGACAGTAAACTATGGCTACACCTTC | CASSVVTVNYGYTF | - | TRBV9 | - | TRBJ1-2
TGTGCCAGCAGCTTTAGCGTGGCCGCTAACTATGGCTACACCTTC | CASSFSVAANYGYTF | few | TRBV5-4 | - | TRBJ1-2
TGCGCCAGCAGCTTGGACTCCGGGACAGCCTACGAGCAGTACTTC | CASSLDSGTAYEQYF | - | TRBV5-1 | TRBD1 | TRBJ2-7
TGTGCCAGCAGCTTAACAGGCCTTATCCAAGAGACCCAGTACTTC | CASSLTGLIQETQYF | - | TRBV7-6 | - | TRBJ2-5
TGTGCCAGCAGTGAATTGGACAGGGGAGGATTAAGGACCTACGAGCAGTACTTC | CASSELDRGGLRTYEQYF | - | TRBV2 | TRBD1 | TRBJ2-7
TGTGCCAGCAGTGAAGAGAGTGGGCGAGAGATCGAGCAGTACTTC | CASSEESGREIEQYF | - | TRBV2 | - | TRBJ2-7
TGTGCTAGTGCCTCGGGCGGGAGGTACAATGAGCAGTTCTTC | CASASGGRYNEQFF | - | TRBV12-5 | TRBD2 | TRBJ2-1
TGTGCCAGCAGCTGGACCGGGACAGGGAACACCGGGGAGCTGTTTTTT | CASSWTGTGNTGELFF | few | TRBV28 | TRBD1 | TRBJ2-2
TGTGCCAGCAGCTTTGCACTAGCGGGGGGGCGGGGCACAGATACGCAGTATTTT | CASSFALAGGRGTDTQYF | - | TRBV13 | TRBD2 | TRBJ2-3
TGTGCCAGCAAACCTCAGGGGATGAGTGAAAAACTGTTTTTT | CASKPQGMSEKLFF | - | TRBV6-1 | - | TRBJ1-4
TGTGCCACCAGCAGAGAGCCGAGAGGATTACCCCAGCATTTT | CATSREPRGLPQHF | few | TRBV15 | - | TRBJ1-5
TGCAGCCTACCCGAGTGGGGCCAGAACACCGGGGAGCTGTTTTTT | CSLPEWGQNTGELFF | - | TRBV29-1 | - | TRBJ2-2
TGCGCCAGCAGCCAAGGAGGACAGGTGACTGGTAGCAATCAGCCCCAGCATTTT | CASSQGGQVTGSNQPQHF | - | TRBV4-1 | TRBD1 | TRBJ1-5
TGTGCCAGCAGCCCTCCAGGGGCTAACTATGGCTACACCTTC | CASSPPGANYGYTF | - | TRBV9 | - | TRBJ1-2
TGTGCCAGTTGCGGGCAACAGGGAGCCGGGGAGCTGTTTTTT | CASCGQQGAGELFF | - | TRBV2 | - | TRBJ2-2
TGTGCCAGCAGCCCTAGCGGGGGGTTCTATCGGGATACGCAGTATTTT | CASSPSGGFYRDTQYF | - | TRBV14 | TRBD2 | TRBJ2-3
TGTGCCAGCAGCCAAGACCCGCGGATATCTAACTATGGCTACACCTTC | CASSQDPRISNYGYTF | - | TRBV3-1/TRBV3-2 | - | TRBJ1-2
TGTGCCAGCATTGGGACAGGGTCCCAAGAGACCCAGTACTTC | CASIGTGSQETQYF | - | TRBV2 | TRBD1 | TRBJ2-5
TGTGCCAGCTCACAGGGGGAAAATGAAAAACTGTTTTTT | CASSQGENEKLFF | - | TRBV18 | - | TRBJ1-4
TGTGCCAGCTTCCAGGGTTATAGCAATCAGCCCCAGCATTTT | CASFQGYSNQPQHF | - | TRBV6-5 | - | TRBJ1-5
TGTGCCTCCGACCCTTATGGGACAGGGGGCGACTACGAGCAGTACTTC | CASDPYGTGGDYEQYF | - | TRBV15 | TRBD1 | TRBJ2-7
TGTGCCAGCAGTGACTCGGACAGGGGAGAGAACACTGAAGCTTTCTTT | CASSDSDRGENTEAFF | few | TRBV6-4 | TRBD1 | TRBJ1-1
TGTGCCAGCAGCAAAGAACCCTGGGACTTTCAGTTCTTC | CASSKEPWDFQFF | few | TRBV11-1 | - | TRBJ2-1
TGTGCCAGCAGCAGACAGGGCCACTATGGCTACACCTTC | CASSRQGHYGYTF | - | TRBV12-3/TRBV12-4 | TRBD1 | TRBJ1-2
TGTGCCAGCAGCCAAGAGCGGGGACGTGGGGCAGAGACCCAGTACTTC | CASSQERGRGAETQYF | few | TRBV4-2 | - | TRBJ2-5
TGTGCCAGCAGCCTGGGGACAGGGAGCCGCGACGAGCAGTACTTC | CASSLGTGSRDEQYF | - | TRBV7-9 | TRBD1 | TRBJ2-7
TGCGCCAGCAGCGCAAGACAGGGGAGTAATTCACCCCTCCACTTT | CASSARQGSNSPLHF | once | TRBV5-1 | TRBD1 | TRBJ1-6